What follows are 27 T cell receptor beta chains derived from one specimen sequenced in a study of cytomegalovirus exposure and HLA in healthy donors. This PCR relied on a set of 60 Vbeta primers and 13 Jbeta primers. The table came from immunoSEQ multiplex PCR; TCRdb's copy has only in-frame clones and leaves some out. Seen here are roughly 150,000 clones, about 85% observed once, and the top ten hold more than 2%. Sequences were obtained from PBMCs. Source of these receptors: a woman aged 18 to 35 in good health and CMV-seronegative.

This clone was found once. V gene TRBV15 combines with J gene TRBJ2-3, with D perhaps TRBD1 (5 bases). CDR1 is LNHNV, CDR2 YYDKDF, per germline (reference sequence). Trimming pared 1 base from V and 0 bases from J, leaving 14 bases between. CDR3 length: 17 amino acids. The CDR3 here is CATSRGAGRSSTDTQYF. CDR3 nucleotide sequence: TGTGCCACCAGCAGAGGGGCAGGGCGGTCTAGCACAGATACGCAGTATTTT.

The chain combines TRBV27 with TRBJ2-3; TRBD2 agrees at 9 bases. The V and J ends lost 8 bases and 4 bases, in that order; junction bases with no gene match: 19. Germline loops: CDR1 MNHEY, CDR2 SMNVEV (reference sequence). This CDR3 is 18 amino acids long. The CDR3, as DNA: TGTGCCAGCGAGACAGGTGAATTTGGCGGGGGGGCCGCAGATACGCAGTATTTT. Translated: CASETGEFGGGAADTQYF.

V is TRBV7-2 and J is TRBJ2-7, with 8 positions matching TRBD1. The CDR3 runs 13 residues. V lost 5 bases, J lost 2 bases, and 2 bases stayed unmatched. CDR1 and CDR2 from the germline V gene are SGHTA and FQGNSA. The CDR3 spells CASSKTGAYEQYF. CDR3 sequence (DNA): TGTGCCAGCAGCAAGACAGGGGCCTACGAGCAGTACTTC.

This chain joins TRBV5-1 and TRBJ2-3; D is unresolved. V gave up 4 bases and J gave up 6 bases, with 12 bases separating them. The CDR3 contains 13 residues. Germline CDR1 is SGHRS and CDR2 is YFSETQ. The CDR3 protein is CASSPLLEDTQYF. The CDR3 DNA follows: TGCGCCAGCAGCCCACTACTTGAGGATACGCAGTATTTT.

The rearrangement links TRBV2 to TRBJ2-2, with TRBD2 matching over 8 bases. The germline CDR1 and CDR2 sequences are SNHLY and FYNNEI. This CDR3 contains 14 residues. Trimming removed 8 bases from V and 6 bases from J; junction bases left unmatched: 8. The CDR3 sequence is CASSMSGGPGELFF. The CDR3 DNA follows: TGTGCCAGCTCTATGAGCGGGGGTCCCGGGGAGCTGTTTTTT.

The J gene is TRBJ2-1, the V gene TRBV6-4; 12 bases match TRBD2. Germline CDR1 and CDR2: MRHNA and SNTAGT. The V gene end was trimmed by 5 bases and the J gene end by 5 bases; junction bases not matched to a gene: 4. The CDR3 is 15 amino acids. CDR3: CASSRTSGEHNEQFF. DNA of the CDR3: TGTGCCAGCAGTCGGACTAGCGGGGAGCACAATGAGCAGTTCTTC.

The J gene is TRBJ1-5, the V gene TRBV11-2, with D perhaps TRBD1 (6 bases). The germline V gene has CDR1 SGHAT and CDR2 FQNNGV. The CDR3 runs 15 residues. V dropped 5 bases and J dropped 4 bases, with 15 bases sitting between them. CDR3 sequence reads: CASSPNVQGNQPQHF. CDR3 coding DNA: TGTGCCAGCAGCCCCAACGTTCAGGGGAATCAGCCCCAGCATTTT.

The chain has TRBV27 and TRBJ1-1; D is perhaps TRBD1 (5 bases). CDR3 length equals 13 residues. Germline V lookup: CDR1 MNHEY, CDR2 SMNVEV (reference sequence). Trimming shortened V by 3 bases and J by 6 bases, and 11 bases separated the two germline ends. For the CDR3, the DNA is TGTGCCAGCAGTTTCCCGGGGGGTGCTGAAGCTTTCTTT. This gives the protein CASSFPGGAEAFF.

The chain has TRBV6-8 and TRBJ2-7; D is possibly TRBD1 (5 bases). Germline V gene lookup returns CDR1 MNHGY and CDR2 SAAAGT. V lost 6 bases to trimming and J lost 0 bases, with 21 bases between them. The CDR3 is made up of 17 amino acids. The CDR3 DNA reads as TGTGCCAGCAGCCCCCGGTGGCAGGGCAAGGGCTCCTACGAGCAGTACTTC. Amino acid sequence: CASSPRWQGKGSYEQYF.

This sequence joins TRBV11-2 and TRBJ1-2, with 8 bases identical to TRBD1. CDR1 is SGHAT and CDR2 is FQNNGV in the germline V gene. The ends lost 1 base at V and 6 bases at J; junction bases unmatched: 7. This CDR3 has 15 amino acids. CDR3 amino acids: CASSLVRTGLDGYTF. Written as DNA, the CDR3 is TGTGCCAGCAGCTTAGTCCGGACAGGGTTGGATGGCTACACCTTC.

The V call is TRBV7-2, the J call TRBJ2-7; perhaps TRBD1 as D (5 bases). Deletions cut 11 bases from V and 2 bases from J, with 13 bases between. Germline V gives CDR1 SGHTA, CDR2 FQGNSA. CDR3 length: 12 amino acids. This CDR3 is CAVVLGAYEQYF. As DNA, the CDR3 is TGTGCCGTTGTCCTAGGGGCCTACGAGCAGTACTTC.

A note on this clone: Other DNA sequences of this sample code for an identical CDR3. The rearrangement uses TRBV2 and TRBJ2-5; 8 nucleotides line up with TRBD1. The J segment lost 4 bases and the V segment lost 6 bases, leaving 1 base of the junction unmatched. The CDR3 contains 12 residues. Germline V gene lookup returns CDR1 SNHLY and CDR2 FYNNEI. CDR3 DNA sequence: TGTGCCAGCAGCGACAGGGGAGAGACCCAGTACTTC. Protein product: CASSDRGETQYF.

This clone appeared a few times. The rearrangement links TRBV4-2 to TRBJ1-1; D is uncertain. The CDR3 contains 13 residues. The V gene lost 3 bases and the J gene lost 4 bases, with 9 bases spanning the gap. From germline, CDR1 is LGHNA and CDR2 YNFKEQ. The CDR3 region is CASSQTRVTEAFF. The DNA for the CDR3 is TGTGCCAGCAGCCAGACACGAGTCACTGAAGCTTTCTTT.

The rearrangement joins TRBV19 to TRBJ1-2, with 8 bases fitting TRBD1. This CDR3 comprises 14 residues. With 4 bases clipped from V and 7 bases from J, the junction kept 8 bases outside the gene matches. Germline values: CDR1 LNHDA, CDR2 SQIVND (reference sequence). The DNA for the CDR3 is TGTGCCAGTAGTAGGACAGGGCTCCCAGGTGGCTACACCTTC. The encoded protein is CASSRTGLPGGYTF.

The J gene is TRBJ2-1, the V gene TRBV15; D uncertain. The CDR3 runs 15 residues. V gave up 0 bases and J gave up 0 bases, with 6 bases separating them. Germline V gene data show CDR1 as LNHNV and CDR2 as YYDKDF (reference sequence). CDR3 sequence: CATSRDTRSYNEQFF. CDR3 nucleotides: TGTGCCACCAGCAGAGACACTCGCTCCTACAATGAGCAGTTCTTC.

The chain couples TRBV28 to TRBJ2-7, with 10 bases aligning to TRBD2. The germline gives CDR1 MDHEN, CDR2 SYDVKM. After removal of 5 bases from V and 3 bases from J, the junction contained 7 bases not matched to a gene. The CDR3 is made up of 15 amino acids. The CDR3 reads CASSPAASGSYEQYF. CDR3 DNA sequence: TGTGCCAGCAGTCCCGCGGCTAGCGGGAGCTACGAGCAGTACTTC.

The chain carries TRBV2 and TRBJ2-1; the match to TRBD1 covers 8 bases. The CDR3 consists of 14 residues. Germline V lookup: CDR1 SNHLY, CDR2 FYNNEI. V lost 8 bases, J lost 4 bases, and 7 bases stayed unmatched. In nucleotides, the CDR3 is TGTGCCAGCGGACAGGGAAGGACTTACAATGAGCAGTTCTTC. Translated: CASGQGRTYNEQFF.

The chain couples TRBV27 to TRBJ1-2, with D tentatively TRBD1 (6 bases). CDR3 length: 16 amino acids. CDR1 and CDR2 from the germline V gene are MNHEY and SMNVEV (reference sequence). The ends were cut back, 5 bases at V and 0 bases at J, with 16 bases in the middle. The CDR3 DNA follows: TGTGCCAGCAGTCCCCTAGGCAGGGGCTCTAACTATGGCTACACCTTC. It encodes CASSPLGRGSNYGYTF.

Only one count was recorded for this clone. V gene TRBV7-2 combines with J gene TRBJ2-1; 7 positions match TRBD2. Germline trimming cut 6 bases from V and 3 bases from J; bases unmatched to any gene: 11. Germline V gives CDR1 SGHTA, CDR2 FQGNSA. The CDR3 length is 16 residues. CDR3 bases: TGTGCCAGCAGACCCCGTGGGGCGGGGGTCTACAATGAGCAGTTCTTC. This encodes CASRPRGAGVYNEQFF.

This clone showed up just once. This sequence joins TRBV28 and TRBJ2-2; D perhaps matches TRBD2 (6 bases). Germline CDR1 and CDR2: MDHEN and SYDVKM. With 2 bases removed from V and 2 bases from J, the gap between germline ends came to 15 bases. The CDR3 is 17 amino acids. The CDR3 DNA sequence: TGTGCCAGCAGTTTACCCCGGGACTTATTAAACACCGGGGAGCTGTTTTTT. Translated, it gives CASSLPRDLLNTGELFF.

The chain combines TRBV14 with TRBJ2-3, with D possibly being TRBD2 (6 bases). Germline V gives CDR1 SGHDN, CDR2 FVKESK. CDR3 length: 16 residues. V lost 0 bases to trimming and J lost 0 bases, with 10 bases between them. The CDR3 is CASSQDRGTSTDTQYF. The DNA of the CDR3 is TGTGCCAGCAGCCAAGATCGGGGGACTAGCACAGATACGCAGTATTTT.

The rearrangement joins TRBV5-1 to TRBJ2-3; D call uncertain. The germline gives CDR1 SGHRS, CDR2 YFSETQ. Trimming took 4 bases from V and 2 from J, leaving 11 bases between them. This CDR3 is built from 14 residues. The CDR3 DNA follows: TGCGCCAGCAGCCCTGGGCGCTCCACAGATACGCAGTATTTT. Translating it yields CASSPGRSTDTQYF.

Only one count was recorded for this clone. V usage is TRBV19 and J usage is TRBJ2-2; maybe TRBD2 (6 bases). CDR3 length: 15 residues. V lost 5 bases and J lost 4, with 14 bases in between. Germline assignment: CDR1 LNHDA and CDR2 SQIVND (reference sequence). DNA of the CDR3: TGTGCCAGTAGTTCCTCGGGACTTCTCACCGGGGAGCTGTTTTTT. It yields the protein CASSSSGLLTGELFF.

V gene TRBV28 combines with J gene TRBJ2-1, with a tentative D call TRBD2 (6 bases). The CDR3 has 16 residues. Trimming removed 2 bases from V and 7 bases from J, with 18 bases in between. Germline V gene lookup returns CDR1 MDHEN and CDR2 SYDVKM. CDR3 DNA: TGTGCCAGCAGTTTACCCCAATCGCAAGGAGGGAATGAGCAGTTCTTC. It encodes CASSLPQSQGGNEQFF.

This sequence joins TRBV10-3 and TRBJ2-2, with D possibly TRBD2 on 5 matching bases. Germline V lookup: CDR1 ENHRY, CDR2 SYGVKD. The CDR3 is 15 residues long. Trimming shortened V by 9 bases and J by 2 bases, and 16 bases separated the two germline ends. The CDR3 region is CAIDTWTQNTGELFF. CDR3 coding DNA: TGTGCCATTGATACGTGGACTCAAAACACCGGGGAGCTGTTTTTT.

The rearrangement joins TRBV20-1 to TRBJ2-1, with D uncertain. Germline V lookup: CDR1 DFQATT, CDR2 SNEGSKA (reference sequence). V was trimmed by 5 bases and J by 6 bases, leaving 8 bases between them. The CDR3 runs to 11 residues. This chain's CDR3 is CSAHSFNEQFF. CDR3 nucleotide sequence: TGCAGTGCTCACAGCTTCAATGAGCAGTTCTTC.

V and J are TRBV2 and TRBJ2-1; 7 nucleotides agree with TRBD1. This CDR3 spans 14 amino acids. With 8 bases clipped from V and 8 bases from J, the junction kept 12 bases outside the gene matches. CDR1 SNHLY and CDR2 FYNNEI come from the germline V gene. The CDR3 loop reads CASLRGWDSDEQFF. In DNA, the CDR3 is TGTGCCAGCTTAAGAGGCTGGGACAGCGATGAGCAGTTCTTC.